The clone carrying this TCR beta chain was found once. Its antigen remains unknown. The CDR3 has 12 residues. The V end lost 0 bases, the J end lost 6 bases, and 4 bases lay between the germline ends. The V gene's germline CDR1 is LGHDT and CDR2 YNNKEL (reference sequence). Some clones are missing from TCRdb's copy, which holds only in-frame ones; the method was immunoSEQ multiplex PCR. The sample yields about 150,000 clones, about nine tenths seen once. This sample is drawn from a study of T cell responses to AZD1222 COVID-19 vaccine. Study-wide results and limits: Clonal diversity was possibly underestimated, and white British individuals and females predominated among donors. As reported, nearly half of all spike-specific TCRs target variant regions that are unmutated. Two doses of AZD1222 preceded a rise in Spike-specific TCR breadth and depth. The CD4 TCRs associated with vaccination extended across spike and predominated at 160-218 and 743-854.

Material: peripheral blood, obtained after recovery from COVID-19. The chain links TRBV3-1 (or the pseudogene TRBV3-2) to TRBJ2-3; no firm D call. This TCR derives from an adult who had recovered from COVID-19. The CDR3 spells CASSQDRDTQYF. The CDR3 bases are TGTGCCAGCAGCCAAGATCGGGATACGCAGTATTTT.